These T cell receptor beta chains were read from a single sample in a study of T cell clones after liver transplantation. Using immunoSEQ multiplex PCR, the repertoire was profiled, and TCRdb retains in-frame clones only, with some absent. The top ten hold about a quarter of the sample, which has 6,500 to 8,000 clones, 70% seen once. The specimen was CD8+ T cells from blood, collected before liver transplant. Every receptor here comes from a human donor who received a liver transplant. CDR3s include the opening cysteine and the closing phenylalanine or tryptophan. Fields, in order: clone size, J gene, V gene, D gene, CDR3 DNA, CDR3 protein. D genes are given only for firm matches. Rows may omit the clone size; those that give it use once, few, many or a size class.

abundance: .
j_gene: TRBJ1-5
v_gene: TRBV7-9
d_gene: .
CDR3nt: TGTGCCAGCAGCCCCTCCGGGGCTAACAATCAGCCCCAGCATTTT
CDR3aa: CASSPSGANNQPQHF

abundance: .
j_gene: TRBJ1-4
v_gene: TRBV28
d_gene: TRBD1
CDR3nt: TGTGCCAGCAGTCGCGTCCGGGACAGTACTGAAAAACTGTTTTTT
CDR3aa: CASSRVRDSTEKLFF

abundance: .
j_gene: TRBJ1-6
v_gene: TRBV6-5
d_gene: .
CDR3nt: TGTGCCAGCACCCCCGAAAGTCAGGCTTCACCCCTCCACTTT
CDR3aa: CASTPESQASPLHF

abundance: .
j_gene: TRBJ1-5
v_gene: TRBV6-5
d_gene: TRBD1
CDR3nt: TGTGCCAGCCGACAGGGGGACTTGCAGCCCCAGCATTTT
CDR3aa: CASRQGDLQPQHF

abundance: large
j_gene: TRBJ1-4
v_gene: TRBV19
d_gene: .
CDR3nt: TGTGCCAGTAGTATGACTGTAAATGAAAAACTGTTTTTT
CDR3aa: CASSMTVNEKLFF

abundance: .
j_gene: TRBJ2-5
v_gene: TRBV11-3
d_gene: .
CDR3nt: TGTGCCAGCAGCTTAGACGCCGTACAAGAGACCCAGTACTTC
CDR3aa: CASSLDAVQETQYF

abundance: .
j_gene: TRBJ2-7
v_gene: TRBV6-6
d_gene: TRBD2
CDR3nt: TGTGCCAGCAGTTACTCCGCTAGCGGGGGAAGCGAGCAGTACTTC
CDR3aa: CASSYSASGGSEQYF

abundance: .
j_gene: TRBJ2-2
v_gene: TRBV11-2
d_gene: TRBD2
CDR3nt: TGTGCCAGCAGCTCCCAGACTAGCGTCTACACCGGGGAGCTGTTTTTT
CDR3aa: CASSSQTSVYTGELFF

abundance: .
j_gene: TRBJ2-1
v_gene: TRBV7-9
d_gene: .
CDR3nt: TGTGCCAGCAGCTTAGGGACTCGTAATGAGCAGTTCTTC
CDR3aa: CASSLGTRNEQFF

abundance: .
j_gene: TRBJ1-4
v_gene: TRBV19
d_gene: TRBD1
CDR3nt: TGTGCCAGTAGTTCAGGGACAGCAACTAATGAAAAACTGTTTTTT
CDR3aa: CASSSGTATNEKLFF

abundance: .
j_gene: TRBJ1-2
v_gene: TRBV28
d_gene: .
CDR3nt: TGTGCCAGCAGGGAGGAGGGGCGGAGCAGGGCGGGAGGCTACACCTTC
CDR3aa: CASREEGRSRAGGYTF

abundance: medium-sized
j_gene: TRBJ2-7
v_gene: TRBV7-9
d_gene: TRBD1
CDR3nt: TGTGCCAGCAGGGACGGGACAGGGACCTACGAGCAGTACTTC
CDR3aa: CASRDGTGTYEQYF

abundance: .
j_gene: TRBJ2-7
v_gene: TRBV5-8
d_gene: .
CDR3nt: TGTGCCAGCAGCCAGGGTCCCGGATCCTACGAGCAGTACTTC
CDR3aa: CASSQGPGSYEQYF

abundance: .
j_gene: TRBJ1-1
v_gene: TRBV25-1
d_gene: .
CDR3nt: TGTGCCAGCAGCGGACAGAACACTGAAGCTTTCTTT
CDR3aa: CASSGQNTEAFF

abundance: .
j_gene: TRBJ2-5
v_gene: TRBV5-1
d_gene: .
CDR3nt: TGCGCCAGCAGCTTGGTTGTGGACGGGGCGAAGACCCAGTACTTC
CDR3aa: CASSLVVDGAKTQYF

abundance: .
j_gene: TRBJ2-5
v_gene: TRBV11-2
d_gene: .
CDR3nt: TGTGCCAGCAGCCCGGAGGGGGAGACCCAGTACTTC
CDR3aa: CASSPEGETQYF

abundance: .
j_gene: TRBJ2-7
v_gene: TRBV5-1
d_gene: TRBD2
CDR3nt: TGTGCCAGCAGCTTGGCGGGGGTCGGCTACGAGCAGTACTTC
CDR3aa: CASSLAGVGYEQYF

abundance: .
j_gene: TRBJ2-7
v_gene: TRBV28
d_gene: .
CDR3nt: TGTGCCAGCAGTTTCCGCGGGACCGGATCCTACGAGCAGTACTTC
CDR3aa: CASSFRGTGSYEQYF

abundance: .
j_gene: TRBJ2-1
v_gene: TRBV5-1
d_gene: .
CDR3nt: TGCGCCAGCAGCTGGGACAACTACAATGAGCAGTTCTTC
CDR3aa: CASSWDNYNEQFF

abundance: .
j_gene: TRBJ2-6
v_gene: TRBV6-5
d_gene: TRBD1
CDR3nt: TGTGCCAGCAGGGCGCCAGGGGGTTACGCCAACGTCCTGACTTTC
CDR3aa: CASRAPGGYANVLTF

abundance: .
j_gene: TRBJ2-2
v_gene: TRBV4-1
d_gene: .
CDR3nt: TGCGCCAGCAGCCAAGATGCCAGGGCGTTGTTTTTT
CDR3aa: CASSQDARALFF

abundance: .
j_gene: TRBJ2-5
v_gene: TRBV6-1
d_gene: TRBD2
CDR3nt: TGTGCCAGCAGGGACGGGACTAGCGGTCAGGAGACCCAGTACTTC
CDR3aa: CASRDGTSGQETQYF

abundance: .
j_gene: TRBJ1-5
v_gene: TRBV6-5
d_gene: .
CDR3nt: TGTGCCAGCAGTTACTCGTATAATCAGCCCCAGCATTTT
CDR3aa: CASSYSYNQPQHF

abundance: .
j_gene: TRBJ2-2
v_gene: TRBV21-1
d_gene: .
CDR3nt: TGTGCCAGTGACAGGGACTTAGGGAACACCGGGGAGCTGTTTTTT
CDR3aa: CASDRDLGNTGELFF

abundance: .
j_gene: TRBJ1-5
v_gene: TRBV19
d_gene: .
CDR3nt: TGTGCCAGTAGTATAGGGGGCGGGGGTTTCTATCAGCCCCAGCATTTT
CDR3aa: CASSIGGGGFYQPQHF

abundance: .
j_gene: TRBJ1-2
v_gene: TRBV27
d_gene: .
CDR3nt: TGTGCCAGCAGTCCCACGGGACCCAGTATCTATGGCTACACCTTC
CDR3aa: CASSPTGPSIYGYTF

abundance: .
j_gene: TRBJ1-5
v_gene: TRBV18
d_gene: .
CDR3nt: TGTGCCAGCTCAGCCCCTAATAGCAATCAGCCCCAGCATTTT
CDR3aa: CASSAPNSNQPQHF

abundance: .
j_gene: TRBJ2-1
v_gene: TRBV11-2
d_gene: .
CDR3nt: TGTGCCAGCAGCTTTAATGAGCAGTTCTTC
CDR3aa: CASSFNEQFF

abundance: .
j_gene: TRBJ1-1
v_gene: TRBV27
d_gene: .
CDR3nt: TGTGCCAGCAGTTCTCGGACGTTTGAGGCTTTCTTT
CDR3aa: CASSSRTFEAFF

abundance: .
j_gene: TRBJ2-2
v_gene: TRBV11-2
d_gene: TRBD2
CDR3nt: TGTGCCAGCAGCTTCCTAGCGGGGGGACGAGGCGGGGAGCTGTTTTTT
CDR3aa: CASSFLAGGRGGELFF

abundance: .
j_gene: TRBJ1-1
v_gene: TRBV7-8
d_gene: .
CDR3nt: TGTGCCAGCAGCTTTGTGGGGGTCGGTTCTGTTGAAGCTTTCTTT
CDR3aa: CASSFVGVGSVEAFF

abundance: .
j_gene: TRBJ1-1
v_gene: TRBV5-4
d_gene: .
CDR3nt: TGTGCCAGCAGCTTGGGCGGGGGGAACACTGAAGCTTTCTTT
CDR3aa: CASSLGGGNTEAFF

abundance: .
j_gene: TRBJ1-4
v_gene: TRBV4-3
d_gene: TRBD1
CDR3nt: TGCGCCAGCAGCGAGTCACCGGGACAGGGGGTAAGTGAAAAACTGTTTTTT
CDR3aa: CASSESPGQGVSEKLFF

abundance: .
j_gene: TRBJ2-7
v_gene: TRBV2
d_gene: TRBD1
CDR3nt: TGTGCCAGCAGCCGAACAGGGGAATCCTACGAGCAGTACTTC
CDR3aa: CASSRTGESYEQYF

abundance: .
j_gene: TRBJ1-1
v_gene: TRBV25-1
d_gene: .
CDR3nt: TGTGCCAGCGGAACGACAGGTACCCAGTGGGCTTTCTTT
CDR3aa: CASGTTGTQWAFF

abundance: .
j_gene: TRBJ1-5
v_gene: TRBV19
d_gene: .
CDR3nt: TGTGCCAGTAGTGTCCGGGCAGGAGGTTATCAGCCCCAGCATTTT
CDR3aa: CASSVRAGGYQPQHF

abundance: .
j_gene: TRBJ1-2
v_gene: TRBV5-4
d_gene: .
CDR3nt: TGTGCCAGCAGCTTGGGATCTTTCTTGTTGAACTATGGCTACACCTTC
CDR3aa: CASSLGSFLLNYGYTF

abundance: once
j_gene: TRBJ2-3
v_gene: TRBV6-1
d_gene: TRBD2
CDR3nt: TGTGCCAGCAGCGTCGGGCGGGAGGGCACAGATACGCAGTATTTT
CDR3aa: CASSVGREGTDTQYF

abundance: .
j_gene: TRBJ2-7
v_gene: TRBV29-1
d_gene: .
CDR3nt: TGCAGCGTTGAAGATGAAGTTGTCGGGGGATACTACGAGCAGTACTTC
CDR3aa: CSVEDEVVGGYYEQYF

abundance: .
j_gene: TRBJ2-5
v_gene: TRBV4-3
d_gene: .
CDR3nt: TGCGCCAGCAGCCTAGGGGTAGCGACTCAAGAGACCCAGTACTTC
CDR3aa: CASSLGVATQETQYF

abundance: .
j_gene: TRBJ2-5
v_gene: TRBV6-5
d_gene: .
CDR3nt: TGTGCCAGCACCAACTTCGGTGCTCGAGAGACCCAGTACTTC
CDR3aa: CASTNFGARETQYF

abundance: .
j_gene: TRBJ2-3
v_gene: TRBV19
d_gene: .
CDR3nt: TGTGCCAGTAGTATACAGGATGCAGCAGATACGCAGTATTTT
CDR3aa: CASSIQDAADTQYF

abundance: .
j_gene: TRBJ2-1
v_gene: TRBV19
d_gene: .
CDR3nt: TGTGCCAGTACCGAGGGGAGTAGTACACGGAATGAGCAGTTCTTC
CDR3aa: CASTEGSSTRNEQFF

abundance: .
j_gene: TRBJ1-1
v_gene: TRBV4-1
d_gene: .
CDR3nt: TGCGCCAGCAGCCAAGATCCATCCTCTGAAGCTTTCTTT
CDR3aa: CASSQDPSSEAFF

abundance: few
j_gene: TRBJ1-5
v_gene: TRBV19
d_gene: .
CDR3nt: TGTGCCAGTAGTATCGAGCTGGTTGGGAGCAATCAGCCCCAGCATTTT
CDR3aa: CASSIELVGSNQPQHF

abundance: few
j_gene: TRBJ2-5
v_gene: TRBV7-2
d_gene: TRBD2
CDR3nt: TGTGCCAGCAGCGTGAGCGGGGGGGCATTAGAGACCCAGTACTTC
CDR3aa: CASSVSGGALETQYF

abundance: .
j_gene: TRBJ2-1
v_gene: TRBV18
d_gene: .
CDR3nt: TGTGCCAGCTCACCAGAAATCAGCCTGAGCTCCTACAATGAGCAGTTCTTC
CDR3aa: CASSPEISLSSYNEQFF

abundance: .
j_gene: TRBJ1-1
v_gene: TRBV9
d_gene: .
CDR3nt: TGTGCCAGCAGCGTTCACGGCGGGGACACTGAAGCTTTCTTT
CDR3aa: CASSVHGGDTEAFF

abundance: once
j_gene: TRBJ1-1
v_gene: TRBV19
d_gene: .
CDR3nt: TGTGCCAGTAGGCCCGGGGCGAGTACTGAAGCTTTCTTT
CDR3aa: CASRPGASTEAFF

abundance: .
j_gene: TRBJ2-7
v_gene: TRBV15
d_gene: TRBD1
CDR3nt: TGTGCCACCGGGACAGGGACCTCCTACGAGCAGTACTTC
CDR3aa: CATGTGTSYEQYF

abundance: .
j_gene: TRBJ1-1
v_gene: TRBV13
d_gene: TRBD1
CDR3nt: TGTGCCAGCAGCTTAGGGGCAGGCCAGGGGGCTGAAGCTTTCTTT
CDR3aa: CASSLGAGQGAEAFF

abundance: .
j_gene: TRBJ2-7
v_gene: TRBV5-1
d_gene: TRBD2
CDR3nt: TGCGCCAGCAATAGCGGGGGATCCTACGAGCAGTACTTC
CDR3aa: CASNSGGSYEQYF

abundance: .
j_gene: TRBJ2-7
v_gene: TRBV27
d_gene: .
CDR3nt: TGTGCCAGCAGTTTTACGGGGCATGGAGTCTACGAGCAGTACTTC
CDR3aa: CASSFTGHGVYEQYF

abundance: .
j_gene: TRBJ2-2
v_gene: TRBV15
d_gene: TRBD1
CDR3nt: TGTGCCACCAGCGCCCGGGACAGGGGGCAAACCGGGGAGCTGTTTTTT
CDR3aa: CATSARDRGQTGELFF

abundance: .
j_gene: TRBJ2-1
v_gene: TRBV19
d_gene: TRBD2
CDR3nt: TGTGCCAGTAGTAGGGACTACCGGCCCTACAATGAGCAGTTCTTC
CDR3aa: CASSRDYRPYNEQFF

abundance: .
j_gene: TRBJ2-5
v_gene: TRBV5-4
d_gene: .
CDR3nt: TGTGCCAGCAGCTTGGTAACAGGGACCCAAGAGACCCAGTACTTC
CDR3aa: CASSLVTGTQETQYF

abundance: .
j_gene: TRBJ2-1
v_gene: TRBV7-6
d_gene: .
CDR3nt: TGTGCCAGCAGCTCCCTTCTTAGCGTTGAGCAGTTCTTC
CDR3aa: CASSSLLSVEQFF

abundance: .
j_gene: TRBJ1-5
v_gene: TRBV27
d_gene: .
CDR3nt: TGTGCCAGCAGTTTGACTTCTCCGGGATATCTGGGTTTTAGCAATCAGCCCCAGCATTTT
CDR3aa: CASSLTSPGYLGFSNQPQHF

abundance: .
j_gene: TRBJ2-3
v_gene: TRBV11-2
d_gene: .
CDR3nt: TGTGCCAGCAGCTTAGCCTCCGGGAGTTGGACAGATACGCAGTATTTT
CDR3aa: CASSLASGSWTDTQYF

abundance: .
j_gene: TRBJ2-1
v_gene: TRBV5-1
d_gene: TRBD1
CDR3nt: TGCGCCAGCAGCTTCGTAGGGACAGGGTTATACAATGAGCAGTTCTTC
CDR3aa: CASSFVGTGLYNEQFF